This TCR beta chain emerged from a study of CD8 T cells in Susac syndrome. After extraction with the RNeasy kit, roughly 0.5 to 1 ug of the RNA was reverse transcribed using random hexamers. A multiplex approach, immunoSEQ multiplex PCR, amplified TCR beta CDR3 across 54 Vbeta and 13 Jbeta. TCRdb re-called the immunoSEQ multiplex PCR reads through MiXCR, storing one row per CDR3 protein. The sample has 77,000 or so distinct CDR3 sequences, about 92% seen once. CDR1 is LNHDA, CDR2 SQIVND, per germline (reference sequence). Trimming took 5 bases from V and 2 from J, leaving 10 bases between them. CDR3 length equals 14 residues.

This clonotype was sampled from a human donor with Susac syndrome. The rearrangement joins TRBV19 to TRBJ1-5, with TRBD1 as a possible D gene (5 bases). Sequencing was carried out using CD4+ T cells from PBMCs. For the CDR3, the DNA is TGTGCCAGTAGTCCTCGGGGGGGCAATCAGCCCCAGCATTTT. Its translation is CASSPRGGNQPQHF.